This T cell receptor beta chain was recorded in a study of blood T cell repertoires in COVID-19. Trimming took 6 bases from V and 2 from J; bases not matched to a gene: 4. Germline CDR1 and CDR2: MDHEN and SYDVKM. CDR3 length: 14 amino acids. Generated by immunoSEQ multiplex PCR, the TCRdb table keeps only in-frame clones and is missing some. The sample has roughly 350,000 clones, approximately 87% seen once; the top ten hold 8% to 13%. Enrolled during active infection, Seattle patients were then followed longitudinally. Input material: peripheral blood. The genes are TRBV28 and TRBJ1-5, with 7 bases that match TRBD1. The clonotype comes from a woman in her 30s with COVID-19, enrolled during active disease. DNA for the CDR3: TGTGCCAGCAGCGGTGGGACAGGCAATCAGCCCCAGCATTTT. It specifies CASSGGTGNQPQHF.